The clone carrying this TCR beta chain was seen more than once but under ten times. Its target is not known. The record originates from a study of CD8 T cells in ankylosing spondylitis. General study findings and limits: Reported data indicate significant enrichment of disease-linked clones within matched ankylosing spondylitis synovial fluid. Disease-linked clones displayed a CD8+ phenotype and appeared relatively rarely in peripheral blood. Several highly homologous variants made up a TCR beta motif, and this motif appeared characteristic of ankylosing spondylitis blood.

Germline CDR1 is KGHSH and CDR2 is LQKENI. The CDR3 loop spans 15 amino acids. The V and J ends lost 3 bases and 7 bases, in that order; junction bases with no gene match: 7. Scientists made TCR beta libraries using quantitative 5'-RACE with molecular barcodes. TCRdb re-called the 5' RACE reads through MiXCR, storing one row per CDR3 protein. The sample lists hundreds of thousands of distinct CDR3 sequences; approximately 12% were seen once. The chain has TRBV18 and TRBJ2-1; 9 positions agree with TRBD2. Sequencing was carried out using blood, either unsorted or a sorted T cell fraction (not recorded which). This sequence was found in a male donor with ankylosing spondylitis. CDR3 nucleotides: TGTGCCAGCTCACCTAATAGCGGGAGAGGAAATGAGCAGTTCTTC. Encoded protein: CASSPNSGRGNEQFF.